Below, 5 T cell receptor beta chains from the same sample are listed, as sequenced in a study of blood T cells in healthy people across ages. It was with a sample-barcoded 5' primer and a J-beta primer mix that a second PCR of roughly 6 to 12 cycles was run. TCRdb re-called the 5' RACE reads with MiXCR, one entry per CDR3 protein. The sample yields fewer than 800,000 distinct CDR3 sequences, about 25% seen once. The same sample was also used in a study of T cells of mothers and their children.

Material: blood. The receptors stem from a boy younger than 18 in good health.

This clonotype was seen a few times. The chain combines TRBV10-3 with TRBJ2-7, with D possibly being TRBD1 (6 bases). CDR1 is ENHRY, CDR2 SYGVKD, per germline. The CDR3 runs to 13 residues. The ends were cut back, 6 bases at V and 2 bases at J, with 11 bases in the middle. This CDR3 reads CAIRPGQTYEQYF. CDR3 nucleotide sequence: TGTGCCATCAGACCGGGACAAACCTACGAGCAGTACTTC.

In this sample, this clonotype turned up many times. The rearrangement links TRBV20-1 to TRBJ2-3; D not resolved. Germline CDR1 is DFQATT and CDR2 is SNEGSKA (reference sequence). The CDR3 consists of 13 residues. Trimming removed 3 bases from V and 2 bases from J, with 9 bases in between. CDR3 in DNA: TGCAGTGCTAGGGTTGCGGCCACAGATACGCAGTATTTT. Protein product: CSARVAATDTQYF.

This clonotype occurred a few times. The gene calls are TRBV21-1 and TRBJ2-5; the table's D call of TRBD1 was not tested on the DNA. TRBV21-1 is a known pseudogene. The CDR3 has 16 residues. CDR3 nucleotide sequence: TGTGCCAGCAGCAAAGATTTGAGACAGGGCACACAGACCCAGTACTTC. This encodes CASSKDLRQGTQTQYF.

The CDR3 protein is CSLAGGPLKETQYF. The CDR3 nucleotides read TGCAGTCTAGCGGGAGGGCCCCTCAAAGAGACCCAGTACTTC. The chain recombines TRBV20-1 with TRBJ2-5; 12 nucleotides align to TRBD2. V was clipped by 8 bases and J by 3 bases; unmatched bases: 7. From germline, CDR1 is DFQATT and CDR2 SNEGSKA (reference sequence). The CDR3 runs to 14 residues.

The chain couples TRBV6-2 or TRBV6-3 to TRBJ2-5, with TRBD1 matching 7 bases. The J call may be faulty, since TRBJ2-7 better matches the DNA end. In germline, CDR1 is MNHEY, CDR2 SVGEGT. The CDR3 runs to 18 residues. The CDR3: CASSPTYPTGTYFYEQYF. The CDR3 DNA reads as TGTGCCAGCAGTCCGACATACCCGACAGGGACCTACTTCTACGAGCAGTACTTC.